This T cell receptor beta chain appears in the sequencing data of a study of regulatory T cells in long-lasting Graves disease. Study conclusions and caveats: The persistent group shared 2,700 or so public clonotypes, more than the approximately 890 shared by new patients.

This clonotype was seen ten or more times. Its antigen is unidentified. Time point indicated: newly diagnosed GD, antithyroid drugs for less than 3 months. PBMCs provided the RNA from which the TCR library was made. Graves' disease was diagnosed by American Thyroid Association guidelines. CDR3-region Arm-PCR and iRepertoire HTBI primers produced the TCR beta libraries. TCRdb redid the calling of the multiplex PCR reads with MiXCR, one entry per CDR3 protein. The repertoire holds about 310,000 distinct CDR3 sequences, with about 18% as singletons. The V and J ends lost 3 bases and 0 bases respectively, with 9 bases between them. CDR1 and CDR2 (germline): LGHDT, YNNKEL (reference sequence). This CDR3 region has 14 residues.

This clonotype originated in a female donor with Graves disease. The source was peripheral blood mononuclear cells (PBMCs), collected at new diagnosis, from a patient treated with antithyroid drugs. The chain carries TRBV3-1 and TRBJ2-7, with D possibly being TRBD1 (6 bases). The CDR3 loop is CASSQRQVSYEQYF. The CDR3 nucleotides are TGTGCCAGCAGCCAGAGACAGGTCTCCTACGAGCAGTACTTC.